Below are 22 T cell receptor beta chains sequenced from a single sample in a study of T cell responses to AZD1222 COVID-19 vaccine. Using immunoSEQ multiplex PCR, the repertoire was profiled, and TCRdb retains in-frame clones only, with some absent. Here the sample spans 100,000 to 150,000 clones, 90% being singletons. Sequenced material: peripheral blood, taken on day 0 of MenACWY control vaccination. The receptors derive from an adult in good health.

Note on this clone: The junction departs from the called germline gene at one end, perhaps through a read error. The CDR3 nucleotides read TGTGCCAGCAGTTTACCGGGACCGGTCAGACTATGGTTT. Translated, it gives CASSLPGPVRLWF. The chain couples TRBV28 to TRBJ1-5; D might be TRBD1 (5 bases). Germline CDR1 reads MDHEN; CDR2 reads SYDVKM. The CDR3 extends over 13 amino acids. Looking up the rest from reference TRBV28 and TRBJ1-5 gives the full variable domain: DVKVTQSSRYLVKRTGEKVFLECVQDMDHENMFWYRQDPGLGLRLIYFSYDVKMKEKGDIPEGYSVSREKKERFSLILESASTNQTSMYLCASSLPGPVRLWFGDGTRLSIL.

The rearrangement links TRBV5-1 to TRBJ1-3, with D maybe TRBD1 (5 bases). The CDR3 totals 16 residues. The germline V and J ends were trimmed by 0 bases and 0 bases, with 10 bases remaining between them. Germline loops: CDR1 SGHRS, CDR2 YFSETQ. This CDR3 reads CASSLVRGDSGNTIYF. CDR3 DNA: TGCGCCAGCAGCTTGGTACGGGGGGACTCTGGAAACACCATATATTTT.

CDR3 loop: CASSPASRPQWGSGNTIYF. CDR3 DNA: TGTGCCAGCTCACCAGCTTCCCGCCCACAGTGGGGCTCTGGAAACACCATATATTTT. The chain links TRBV18 to TRBJ1-3, with D uncertain. The V gene lost 2 bases and the J gene lost 0 bases, with 20 bases spanning the gap. Germline CDR1 and CDR2: KGHSH and LQKENI. This CDR3 has 19 amino acids.

This chain connects TRBV15 to TRBJ2-1; D not certain. This CDR3 contains 14 residues. Germline-derived CDR1 and CDR2 are LNHNV and YYDKDF (reference sequence). The germline V and J ends were trimmed by 1 base and 7 bases, with 11 bases remaining between them. As DNA, the CDR3 is TGTGCCACCAGCAGAGGGGCTAGTCGGAATGAGCAGTTCTTC. It yields the protein CATSRGASRNEQFF.

The gene calls are TRBV5-6 and TRBJ2-7; 11 nucleotides line up with TRBD1. Germline-derived CDR1 and CDR2 are SGHDT and YYEEEE. The CDR3 has 18 residues. Germline trimming cut 4 bases from V and 0 bases from J; bases unmatched to any gene: 12. The CDR3 here is CASSAGTGGKGSSYEQYF. CDR3 in DNA: TGTGCCAGCAGCGCCGGGACAGGGGGGAAGGGAAGCTCCTACGAGCAGTACTTC.

V gene TRBV19 combines with J gene TRBJ1-1; 7 nucleotides align to TRBD1. CDR3 length: 15 residues. Losses at the gene ends were 1 base for V and 1 base for J; bases not matched to a gene: 3. Per the germline V gene, CDR1 is LNHDA and CDR2 is SQIVND (reference sequence). In nucleotides, the CDR3 is TGTGCCAGTAGTATAGCTTACAGGGGGAACACTGAAGCTTTCTTT. It specifies CASSIAYRGNTEAFF.

This clone was counted only a few times. This chain links TRBV27 with TRBJ1-5; the match to TRBD1 covers 8 bases. The germline CDR1 and CDR2 sequences are MNHEY and SMNVEV (reference sequence). The CDR3 runs to 16 residues. V dropped 3 bases and J dropped 3; count of bases not matched to a gene: 7. The CDR3 coding sequence is TGTGCCAGCAGTTTGGCTGGGACAGGTTCCAATCAGCCCCAGCATTTT. Protein product: CASSLAGTGSNQPQHF.

The chain links TRBV6-2 or TRBV6-3 to TRBJ2-4, with D possibly being TRBD2 (5 bases). V was pared by 5 bases and J by 5 bases, with 13 bases between. Germline V gives CDR1 MNHEY, CDR2 SVGEGT. The CDR3 is 14 residues long. DNA for the CDR3: TGTGCCAGCAGTCACCGGGAAGTCGAAAACATTCAGTACTTC. Its translation is CASSHREVENIQYF.

This chain uses TRBV11-2 with TRBJ1-2, with a weak D call TRBD1 (5 bases). The CDR3 runs to 16 residues. The V end lost 6 bases, the J end lost 0 bases, and 17 bases lay between the germline ends. Germline loops: CDR1 SGHAT, CDR2 FQNNGV. The CDR3: CASREALRGSNYGYTF. In DNA, the CDR3 is TGTGCCAGCAGAGAAGCGTTGCGGGGGTCTAACTATGGCTACACCTTC. Complete variable domain (other parts from reference TRBV11-2 and TRBJ1-2): EAGVAQSPRYKIIEKRQSVAFWCNPISGHATLYWYQQILGQGPKLLIQFQNNGVVDDSQLPKDRFSAERLKGVDSTLKIQPAKLEDSAVYLCASREALRGSNYGYTFGSGTRLTVV.

This clone was detected a few times. The chain links TRBV6-5 to TRBJ1-6, with D hard to call. V lost 7 bases and J lost 6, with 13 bases in between. From germline, CDR1 is MNHEY and CDR2 SVGAGI. This CDR3 comprises 14 residues. The CDR3 DNA sequence: TGTGCCAGCAACCGGGATAGACTTAATTCACCCCTCCACTTT. Amino acids: CASNRDRLNSPLHF.

The gene calls are TRBV4-1 and TRBJ2-1, with D unclear. The CDR3 is 15 amino acids. Per the germline V gene, CDR1 is MGHRA and CDR2 is YSYEKL. The ends were cut back, 2 bases at V and 0 bases at J, with 8 bases in the middle. CDR3 in DNA: TGCGCCAGCAGCCAAACAGCGAGCTCCTACAATGAGCAGTTCTTC. Protein product: CASSQTASSYNEQFF.

The CDR3 loop is CASSSRLQETQYF. CDR3 nucleotide sequence: TGTGCCAGCAGCTCCCGCCTCCAAGAGACCCAGTACTTC. The chain joins TRBV11-3 to TRBJ2-5, with D unresolved. This CDR3 is 13 amino acids long. Per the germline V gene, CDR1 is SGHNT and CDR2 is YENEEA. V lost 4 bases and J 1 base, leaving 7 bases between the germline ends.

V is TRBV29-1 and J is TRBJ2-3; 7 bases are shared with TRBD1. This CDR3 comprises 13 residues. Per the germline V gene, CDR1 is SQVTM and CDR2 is ANQGSEA. After removal of 7 bases from V and 2 bases from J, the junction contained 6 bases not matched to a gene. The CDR3 reads CSGDRALTDTQYF. For the CDR3, the DNA is TGCAGCGGTGACAGGGCCCTCACAGATACGCAGTATTTT.

The V gene is TRBV6-6, the J gene TRBJ1-5, with TRBD1 as a possible D gene (6 bases). The germline V gene has CDR1 MNHNY and CDR2 SVGAGI (reference sequence). This CDR3 spans 15 amino acids. V lost 8 bases to trimming and J lost 6 bases, with 20 bases between them. CDR3 protein: CASARDTSPGQPQHF. The CDR3 DNA follows: TGTGCCAGCGCCAGGGACACCTCACCAGGTCAGCCCCAGCATTTT.

This chain joins TRBV27 and TRBJ2-5; 9 bases line up with TRBD1. V shed 5 bases, J shed 3 bases, and the junction held 16 bases outside the gene matches. In germline, CDR1 is MNHEY, CDR2 SMNVEV (reference sequence). This CDR3 spans 18 amino acids. The CDR3 DNA reads TGTGCCAGCAGTGACCTCCGGGACAGGGCCCCGGGAAAAGAGACCCAGTACTTC. Its translation: CASSDLRDRAPGKETQYF.

This chain links TRBV13 with TRBJ1-1, with D hard to call. This CDR3 has 14 residues. Trimming removed 3 bases from V and 4 bases from J, with 12 bases in between. Germline V gene sequence: CDR1 PRHDT, CDR2 FYEKMQ (reference sequence). CDR3 sequence reads: CASSLDGKATEAFF. CDR3 DNA: TGTGCCAGCAGCTTGGACGGGAAGGCCACTGAAGCTTTCTTT. The whole variable domain, remainder taken from reference TRBV13 and TRBJ1-1, is AAGVIQSPRHLIKEKRETATLKCYPIPRHDTVYWYQQGPGQDPQFLISFYEKMQSDKGSIPDRFSAQQFSDYHSELNMSSLELGDSALYFCASSLDGKATEAFFGQGTRLTVV.

This chain links TRBV12-3 or TRBV12-4 with TRBJ1-1, with a weak D call TRBD1 (6 bases). CDR3 size: 12 residues. The ends were cut back, 11 bases at V and 3 bases at J, with 13 bases in the middle. The CDR3, as DNA: TGTGCCGCTGGGGGCACGTACACTGAAGCTTTCTTT. It codes for CAAGGTYTEAFF.

This chain connects TRBV19 to TRBJ1-2, with no clear D. This CDR3 contains 13 residues. V gave up 7 bases and J gave up 2 bases, with 11 bases separating them. Looked up from germline, CDR1 is LNHDA and CDR2 is SQIVND (reference sequence). CDR3 DNA sequence: TGTGCCAGTAAAGAGGCCTGGAACTATGGCTACACCTTC. This translates into CASKEAWNYGYTF. Full variable domain (remainder filled in from reference TRBV19 and TRBJ1-2): DGGITQSPKYLFRKEGQNVTLSCEQNLNHDAMYWYRQDPGQGLRLIYYSQIVNDFQKGDIAEGYSVSREKKESFPLTVTSAQKNPTAFYLCASKEAWNYGYTFGSGTRLTVV.

This chain connects TRBV7-2 to TRBJ1-5; no definite D call. The CDR3 has 14 residues. Germline-derived CDR1 and CDR2 are SGHTA and FQGNSA. Trimming took off 0 bases at V and 4 bases at J, with 7 bases between the two ends. The CDR3 here is CASSLAGRNQPQHF. The DNA for the CDR3 is TGTGCCAGCAGCTTAGCAGGCAGAAATCAGCCCCAGCATTTT.

This chain links TRBV5-1 with TRBJ2-3; D may be TRBD1 (6 bases). Deletions cut 6 bases from V and 0 bases from J, with 14 bases between. Germline V gene sequence: CDR1 SGHRS, CDR2 YFSETQ. The CDR3 length is 15 residues. Here the CDR3 DNA reads TGCGCCAGCACTAAAGGGGGATCTAGCACAGATACGCAGTATTTT. Its protein is CASTKGGSSTDTQYF.

This clone was seen a few times. The chain carries TRBV24-1 and TRBJ2-2; 13 bases map to TRBD2. This CDR3 has 15 residues. V trimming: 10 bases; J trimming: 7 bases; junction bases outside the gene matches: 8. CDR1 is KGHDR, CDR2 SFDVKD, per germline. In nucleotides, the CDR3 is TGTGCCACTAAAGGACTAGCGGGAGCCGGCGGGGAGCTGTTTTTT. Translated: CATKGLAGAGGELFF.

The V gene is TRBV28, the J gene TRBJ1-4; no firm D call. V was shortened by 3 bases and J by 0 bases, with 5 bases between the two germline ends. Germline CDR1 reads MDHEN; CDR2 reads SYDVKM. The CDR3 sequence is 14 residues long. The CDR3 region is CASSLTATNEKLFF. CDR3 DNA: TGTGCCAGCAGTTTGACCGCAACTAATGAAAAACTGTTTTTT.